Included here is one T cell receptor beta chain sequence, with context. What it binds is unknown. This sample is part of a study of cytomegalovirus exposure and HLA in healthy donors. The study's findings and limits: The study designated 150 to 200 TCR beta chains cytomegalovirus-associated. There was a cluster of highly shared sequence variants that was likely a sequencing artifact.

V lost 0 bases to trimming and J lost 4 bases; unmatched junction nucleotides: 0. Germline V gives CDR1 MNHEY, CDR2 SVGAGI. CDR3 length: 16 residues. The PCR ran on 60 Vbeta and 13 Jbeta primers. Generated by immunoSEQ multiplex PCR, the TCRdb table keeps only in-frame clones and is missing some. Of some 200,000 clones listed, around 86% are singletons. Sample: PBMCs. The chain links TRBV6-5 to TRBJ2-3, with 14 bases lining up with TRBD2. This receptor was taken from a woman between 45 and 60 years old in good health and CMV-seropositive. The CDR3 DNA sequence: TGTGCCAGCAGTTACTCGGGACTAGCGGGGGCAGATACGCAGTATTTT. Its protein is CASSYSGLAGADTQYF.